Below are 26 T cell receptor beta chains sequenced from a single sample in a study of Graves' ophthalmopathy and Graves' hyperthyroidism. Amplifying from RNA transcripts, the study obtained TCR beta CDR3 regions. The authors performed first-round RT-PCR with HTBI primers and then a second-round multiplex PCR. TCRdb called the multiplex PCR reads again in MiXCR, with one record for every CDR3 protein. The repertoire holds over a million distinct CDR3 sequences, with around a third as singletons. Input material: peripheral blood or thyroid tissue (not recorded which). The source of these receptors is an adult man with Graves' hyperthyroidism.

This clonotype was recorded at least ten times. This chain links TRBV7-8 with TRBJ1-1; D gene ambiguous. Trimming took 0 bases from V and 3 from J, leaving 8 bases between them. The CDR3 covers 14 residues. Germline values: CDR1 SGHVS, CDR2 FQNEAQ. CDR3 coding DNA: TGTGCCAGCAGCTTAGCGAGTTTGGACACTGAAGCTTTCTTT. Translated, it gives CASSLASLDTEAFF.

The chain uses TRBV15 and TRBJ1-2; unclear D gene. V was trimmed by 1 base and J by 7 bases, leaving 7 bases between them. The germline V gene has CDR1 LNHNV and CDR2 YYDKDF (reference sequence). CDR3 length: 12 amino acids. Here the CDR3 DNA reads TGTGCCACCAGCAGAGTGGGGTTTGGCTACACCTTC. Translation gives CATSRVGFGYTF.

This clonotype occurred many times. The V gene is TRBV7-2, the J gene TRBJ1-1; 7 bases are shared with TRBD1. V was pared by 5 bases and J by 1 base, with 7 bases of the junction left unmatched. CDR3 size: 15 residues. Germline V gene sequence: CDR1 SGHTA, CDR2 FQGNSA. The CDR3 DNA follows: TGTGCCAGCAGCCGTCGGGCAGGGGGGAACACTGAAGCTTTCTTT. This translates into CASSRRAGGNTEAFF.

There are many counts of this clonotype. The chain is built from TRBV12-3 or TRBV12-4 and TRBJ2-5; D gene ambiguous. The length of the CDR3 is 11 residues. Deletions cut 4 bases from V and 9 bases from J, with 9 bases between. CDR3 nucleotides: TGTGCCAGCAGTTACGGTAGCTCCCAGTACTTC. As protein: CASSYGSSQYF.

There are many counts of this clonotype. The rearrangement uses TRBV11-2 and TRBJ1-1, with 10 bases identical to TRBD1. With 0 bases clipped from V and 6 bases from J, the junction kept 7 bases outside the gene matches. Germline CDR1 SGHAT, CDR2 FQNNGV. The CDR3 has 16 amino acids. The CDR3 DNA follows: TGTGCCAGCAGCTTAGATTGGGGACAGGGGAGGCCTGAAGCTTTCTTT. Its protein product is CASSLDWGQGRPEAFF. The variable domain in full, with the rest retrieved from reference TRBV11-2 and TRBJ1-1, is EAGVAQSPRYKIIEKRQSVAFWCNPISGHATLYWYQQILGQGPKLLIQFQNNGVVDDSQLPKDRFSAERLKGVDSTLKIQPAKLEDSAVYLCASSLDWGQGRPEAFFGQGTRLTVV.

The CDR3 nucleotides are TGTGCCAGCAGCTCAAGGACAGGGGGCTTCTCTGGAAACACCATATATTTT. Translated: CASSSRTGGFSGNTIYF. V usage is TRBV7-2 and J usage is TRBJ1-3; 11 bases agree with TRBD1. Germline V CDR1 and CDR2: SGHTA, FQGNSA. The CDR3 covers 17 residues. The junction had 5 bases not matched to a gene; V was cut back by 4 bases and J by 0 bases.

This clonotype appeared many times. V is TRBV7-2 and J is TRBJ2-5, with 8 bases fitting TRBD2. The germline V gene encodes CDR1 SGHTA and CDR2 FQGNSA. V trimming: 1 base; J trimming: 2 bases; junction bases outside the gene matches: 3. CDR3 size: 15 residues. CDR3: CASSLGAGVQETQYF. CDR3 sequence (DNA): TGTGCCAGCAGCTTAGGAGCGGGGGTACAAGAGACCCAGTACTTC. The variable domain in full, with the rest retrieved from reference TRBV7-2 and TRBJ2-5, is GAGVSQSPSNKVTEKGKDVELRCDPISGHTALYWYRQSLGQGLEFLIYFQGNSAPDKSGLPSDRFSAERTGGSVSTLTIQRTQQEDSAVYLCASSLGAGVQETQYFGPGTRLLVL.

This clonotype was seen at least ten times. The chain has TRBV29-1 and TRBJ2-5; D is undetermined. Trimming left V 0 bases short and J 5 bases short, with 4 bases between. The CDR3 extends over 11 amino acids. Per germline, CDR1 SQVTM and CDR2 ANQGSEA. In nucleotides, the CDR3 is TGCAGCGTTGAAGAGGAGGAGACCCAGTACTTC. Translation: CSVEEEETQYF.

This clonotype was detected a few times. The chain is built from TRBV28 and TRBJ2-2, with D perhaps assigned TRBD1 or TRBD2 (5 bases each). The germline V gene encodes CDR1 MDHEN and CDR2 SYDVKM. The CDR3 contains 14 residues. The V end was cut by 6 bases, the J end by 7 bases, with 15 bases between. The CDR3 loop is CASSPGTAVGELFF. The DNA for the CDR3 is TGTGCCAGCAGCCCCGGGACGGCCGTCGGGGAGCTGTTTTTT.

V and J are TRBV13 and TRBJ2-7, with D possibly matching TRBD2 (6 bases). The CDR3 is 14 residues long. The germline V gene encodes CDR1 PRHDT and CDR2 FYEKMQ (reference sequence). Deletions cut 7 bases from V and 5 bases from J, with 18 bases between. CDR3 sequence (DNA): TGTGCCAGCACCCATCCCGGGAGAAGGCACGAGCAGTACTTC. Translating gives CASTHPGRRHEQYF.

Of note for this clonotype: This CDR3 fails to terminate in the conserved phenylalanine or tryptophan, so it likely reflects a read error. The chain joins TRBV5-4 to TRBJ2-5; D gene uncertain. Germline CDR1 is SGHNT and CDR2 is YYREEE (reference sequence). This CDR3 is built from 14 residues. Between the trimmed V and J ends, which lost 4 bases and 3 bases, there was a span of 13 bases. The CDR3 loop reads CASSPRQAKETQYL. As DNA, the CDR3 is TGTGCCAGCAGCCCGAGACAAGCCAAAGAGACCCAGTACCTC.

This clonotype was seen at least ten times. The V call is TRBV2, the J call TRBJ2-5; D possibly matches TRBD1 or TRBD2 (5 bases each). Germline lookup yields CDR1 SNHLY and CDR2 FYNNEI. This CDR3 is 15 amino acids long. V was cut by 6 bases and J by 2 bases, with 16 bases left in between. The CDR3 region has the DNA TGTGCCAGCAGGATGGGACCGAATATGCAAGAGACCCAGTACTTC. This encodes CASRMGPNMQETQYF.

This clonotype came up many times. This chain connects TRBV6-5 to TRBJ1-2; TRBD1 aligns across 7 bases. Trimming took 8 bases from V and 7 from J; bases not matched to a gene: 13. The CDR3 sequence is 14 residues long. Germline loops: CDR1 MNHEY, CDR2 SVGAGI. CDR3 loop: CASWDSRDFGGYTF. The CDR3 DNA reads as TGTGCCAGCTGGGACAGTAGGGATTTCGGTGGCTACACCTTC.

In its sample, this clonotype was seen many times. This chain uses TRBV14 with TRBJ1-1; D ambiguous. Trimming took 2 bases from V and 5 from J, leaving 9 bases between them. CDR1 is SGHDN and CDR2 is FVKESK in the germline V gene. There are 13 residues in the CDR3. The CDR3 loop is CASSQMTRTEAFF. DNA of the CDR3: TGTGCCAGCAGCCAAATGACTAGGACTGAAGCTTTCTTT.

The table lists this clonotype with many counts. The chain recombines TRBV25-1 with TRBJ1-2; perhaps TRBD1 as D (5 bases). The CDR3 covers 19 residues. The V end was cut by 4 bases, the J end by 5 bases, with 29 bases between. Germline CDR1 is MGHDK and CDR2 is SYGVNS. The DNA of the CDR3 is TGTGCCAGCAGTGGTATGTTGGGGGTAGACAACCGGCCCGAATATGGCTACACCTTC. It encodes CASSGMLGVDNRPEYGYTF.

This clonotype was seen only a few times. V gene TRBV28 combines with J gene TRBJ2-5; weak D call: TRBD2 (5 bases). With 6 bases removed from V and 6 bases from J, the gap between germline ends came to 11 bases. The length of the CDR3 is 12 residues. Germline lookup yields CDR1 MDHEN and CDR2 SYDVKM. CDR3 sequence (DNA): TGTGCCAGCAGGGCGGGCGCGAAGACCCAGTACTTC. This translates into CASRAGAKTQYF.

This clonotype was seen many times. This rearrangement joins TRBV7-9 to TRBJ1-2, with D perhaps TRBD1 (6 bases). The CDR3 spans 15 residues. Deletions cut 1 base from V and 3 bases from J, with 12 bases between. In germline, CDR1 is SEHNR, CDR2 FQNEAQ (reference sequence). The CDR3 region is CASSLGFGQHYGYTF. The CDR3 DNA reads TGTGCCAGCAGCTTAGGGTTTGGACAGCACTATGGCTACACCTTC.

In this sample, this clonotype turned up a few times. CDR3 in DNA: TGTGCCAGCAGGTCTGGGGAGAGCTCCTACGAGCAGTACTTC. As protein: CASRSGESSYEQYF. The gene calls are TRBV13 and TRBJ2-7; tentative D call: TRBD2 (5 bases). The V end was cut by 6 bases, the J end by 0 bases, with 12 bases between. Germline loops: CDR1 PRHDT, CDR2 FYEKMQ (reference sequence). The CDR3 sequence is 14 residues long.

As DNA, the CDR3 is TGTGCCACCAGTGGTCGTAGTTTAAGGGACGGGGAGCTGTTTTTT. This sequence encodes CATSGRSLRDGELFF. The chain recombines TRBV24-1 with TRBJ2-2; the D is unclear. CDR3 length equals 15 residues. Germline V gene lookup returns CDR1 KGHDR and CDR2 SFDVKD. V lost 5 bases and J lost 7, with 16 bases in between.

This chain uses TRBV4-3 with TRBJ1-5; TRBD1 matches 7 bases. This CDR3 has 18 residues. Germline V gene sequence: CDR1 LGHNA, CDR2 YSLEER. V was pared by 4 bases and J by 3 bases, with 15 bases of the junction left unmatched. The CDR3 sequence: CASSLTPADRVSNQPQHF. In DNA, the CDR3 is TGCGCCAGCAGCCTCACACCGGCAGACAGGGTATCCAATCAGCCCCAGCATTTT.

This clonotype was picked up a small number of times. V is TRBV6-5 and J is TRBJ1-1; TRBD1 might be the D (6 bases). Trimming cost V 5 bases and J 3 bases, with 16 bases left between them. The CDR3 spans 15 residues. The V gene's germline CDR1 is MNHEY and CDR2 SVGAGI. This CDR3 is CASSNGGAWYTEAFF. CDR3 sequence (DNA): TGTGCCAGCAGTAACGGGGGGGCTTGGTACACTGAAGCTTTCTTT.

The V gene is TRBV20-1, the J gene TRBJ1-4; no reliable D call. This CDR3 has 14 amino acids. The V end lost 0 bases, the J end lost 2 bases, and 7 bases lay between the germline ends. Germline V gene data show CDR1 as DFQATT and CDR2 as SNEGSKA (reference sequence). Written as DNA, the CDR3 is TGCAGTGCTAGAGAGGGAGCCACTAATGAAAAACTGTTTTTT. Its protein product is CSAREGATNEKLFF.

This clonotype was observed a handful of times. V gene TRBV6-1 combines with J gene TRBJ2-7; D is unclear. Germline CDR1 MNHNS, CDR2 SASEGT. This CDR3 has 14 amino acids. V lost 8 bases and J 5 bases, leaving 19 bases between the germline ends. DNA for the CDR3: TGTGCCAGCGGTCTAAGAGAGTTTGCCCACGAGCAGTACTTC. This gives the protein CASGLREFAHEQYF.

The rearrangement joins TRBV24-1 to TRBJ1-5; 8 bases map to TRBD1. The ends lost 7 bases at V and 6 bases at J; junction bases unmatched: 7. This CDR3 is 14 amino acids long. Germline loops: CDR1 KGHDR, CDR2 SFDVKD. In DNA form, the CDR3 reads TGTGCCACCAGCCAGGGGGCGCTTGGTCAGCCCCAGCATTTT. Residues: CATSQGALGQPQHF.

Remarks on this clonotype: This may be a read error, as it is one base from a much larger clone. CDR3: CASNNQGETGELFF. The CDR3 DNA reads as TGCGCCAGCAACAATCAGGGAGAGACCGGGGAGCTGTTTTTT. The gene calls are TRBV5-1 and TRBJ2-2; TRBD1 or TRBD2 may be the D gene (5 bases each). Germline V gives CDR1 SGHRS, CDR2 YFSETQ. V lost 6 bases to trimming and J lost 5 bases, with 14 bases between them. This CDR3 comprises 14 residues.

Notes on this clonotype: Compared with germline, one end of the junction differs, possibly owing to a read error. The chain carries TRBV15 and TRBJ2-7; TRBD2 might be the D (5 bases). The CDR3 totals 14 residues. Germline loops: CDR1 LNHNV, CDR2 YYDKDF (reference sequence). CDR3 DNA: TGTGCCGCCAGCATGGATAAGGGAGCTGGCGAGCAGTACTTC. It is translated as CAASMDKGAGEQYF. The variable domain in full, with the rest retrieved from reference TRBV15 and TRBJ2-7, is DAMVIQNPRYQVTQFGKPVTLSCSQTLNHNVMYWYQQKSSQAPKLLFHYYDKDFNNEADTPDNFQSRRPNTSFCFLDIRSPGLGDTAMYLCAASMDKGAGEQYFGPGTRLTVT.